Shown below are 6 T cell receptor beta chains from a single sample sequenced in a study of T-cell reconstitution after alpha-beta-depleted transplantation in children. The TCRbeta library was prepared with unique molecular identifiers. In TCRdb, the PCR reads were re-called with MiXCR into one record per CDR3 protein. The sample consists of approximately 520,000 distinct CDR3 sequences, about an eighth of them appearing once. Sequenced material: PBMCs, mostly from graft donor cells, taken 180 days after TCRalphabeta/CD19-depleted stem cell transplant. The origin of the receptors is a female patient between 2 and 15 years old who had a stem cell transplant for aplastic anemia, so the T cells may come from the graft donor.

In regard to this clonotype: A read error may be the cause here, since a much bigger clone is one base away. The chain recombines TRBV20-1 with TRBJ2-3; D is possibly TRBD1 (7 bases). The germline V gene has CDR1 DFQATT and CDR2 SNEGSKA (reference sequence). The CDR3 totals 16 residues. The CDR3 DNA reads TGCGGTGCTAGAGATCAGGAGGGGGCCGGTACAGATACGCAGTATTTT. It yields the protein CGARDQEGAGTDTQYF.

This clonotype was seen a handful of times. The chain carries TRBV7-6 and TRBJ2-7, with D perhaps being TRBD1 or TRBD2 (5 bases each). CDR1 SGHVS and CDR2 FNYEAQ come from the germline V gene. The CDR3 spans 14 residues. Trimming stripped 0 bases from V and 4 bases from J, with 10 bases between. CDR3 coding DNA: TGTGCCAGCAGCTTAGCGAGGGACGGATACGAGCAGTACGTC. As protein: CASSLARDGYEQYV.

This clonotype showed up many times. The rearrangement uses TRBV11-2 and TRBJ2-7; TRBD2 might be the D (5 bases). The CDR3 is made up of 14 amino acids. V lost 1 base to trimming and J lost 0 bases, with 7 bases between them. Germline CDR1 reads SGHAT; CDR2 reads FQNNGV. The CDR3 sequence is CASSLGRGSYEQYV. In nucleotides, the CDR3 is TGTGCCAGCAGCTTAGGACGGGGCTCCTACGAGCAGTACGTC.

There are a few counts of this clonotype. V gene TRBV6-2 or TRBV6-3 combines with J gene TRBJ1-1; D unclear. CDR3 length equals 16 residues. Germline lookup yields CDR1 MNHEY and CDR2 SVGEGT. The ends were cut back, 4 bases at V and 3 bases at J, with 18 bases in the middle. CDR3 bases: TGTGCCAGCAGTTCCCCCGGGAGAACGGAGGACACTGAAGCTTTCTTT. This encodes CASSSPGRTEDTEAFF.

This clonotype was picked up a small number of times. This sequence joins TRBV5-1 and TRBJ2-7; 9 bases are a match to TRBD1. The germline gives CDR1 SGHRS, CDR2 YFSETQ. V was clipped by 4 bases and J by 2 bases; unmatched bases: 7. This CDR3 has 15 amino acids. The CDR3 DNA follows: TGCGCCAGCAGCCTACGGGACAGGGCCACCTACGAGCAGTACTTC. Protein product: CASSLRDRATYEQYF.

This chain links TRBV7-3 with TRBJ2-1; TRBD1 aligns across 12 bases. V shed 1 base, J shed 7 bases, and the junction held 2 bases outside the gene matches. CDR1 is SGHTA, CDR2 FQGTGA, per germline. The CDR3 consists of 15 residues. The CDR3 DNA reads as TGTGCCAGCAGCTTAATGGGACAGGGGGCAAATGAGCAGTTCTTC. This sequence encodes CASSLMGQGANEQFF.